The 9 T cell receptor beta chains below come from one sample, sequenced in a study of shared clonotypes between healthy human individuals. Assay: immunoSEQ multiplex PCR; the TCRdb copy retains only in-frame clones and omits some. The data show about 980,000 clones, less than 85% seen once. Input material: memory CD4+ T cells sorted from blood. The subset denotes: CD45RA-negative fraction. These receptor sequences come from a man between 18 and 29 years old in good health.

This chain connects TRBV19 to TRBJ2-5; 7 positions agree with TRBD1. V shed 0 bases, J shed 5 bases, and the junction held 3 bases outside the gene matches. This CDR3 has 14 residues. Germline CDR1 is LNHDA and CDR2 is SQIVND (reference sequence). CDR3 residues: CASSIEGGWETQYF. The CDR3 region has the DNA TGTGCCAGTAGTATAGAAGGGGGCTGGGAGACCCAGTACTTC. The full variable domain, rest sourced from reference TRBV19 and TRBJ2-5, is DGGITQSPKYLFRKEGQNVTLSCEQNLNHDAMYWYRQDPGQGLRLIYYSQIVNDFQKGDIAEGYSVSREKKESFPLTVTSAQKNPTAFYLCASSIEGGWETQYFGPGTRLLVL.

The chain joins TRBV6-5 to TRBJ2-1; D is unclear. CDR1 MNHEY and CDR2 SVGAGI come from the germline V gene. This CDR3 comprises 14 residues. V was shortened by 0 bases and J by 5 bases, with 8 bases between the two germline ends. The CDR3 DNA follows: TGTGCCAGCAGTTACTCGGCAGCCAACAATGAGCAGTTCTTC. This translates into CASSYSAANNEQFF.

The genes are TRBV27 and TRBJ2-7; 8 bases agree with TRBD2. The CDR3 runs to 17 residues. CDR1 is MNHEY, CDR2 SMNVEV, per germline (reference sequence). Trimming removed 5 bases from V and 4 bases from J; junction bases left unmatched: 16. In DNA form, the CDR3 reads TGTGCCAGCAGTCCACACCACCTTCGGGAGGGTTTATACGAGCAGTACTTC. It is translated as CASSPHHLREGLYEQYF.

The rearrangement uses TRBV14 and TRBJ2-2, with D unclear. V was pared by 2 bases and J by 2 bases, with 9 bases between. This CDR3 region has 15 residues. Germline CDR1 SGHDN, CDR2 FVKESK. Written as DNA, the CDR3 is TGTGCCAGCAGCCAACTCCCGAGAAACACCGGGGAGCTGTTTTTT. Its translation is CASSQLPRNTGELFF.

The chain joins TRBV27 to TRBJ2-5; 12 nucleotides match TRBD2. This CDR3 spans 18 amino acids. Germline lookup yields CDR1 MNHEY and CDR2 SMNVEV (reference sequence). V dropped 4 bases and J dropped 2; count of bases not matched to a gene: 11. The chain's CDR3 is CASSSRRLAGGQQETQYF. CDR3 nucleotide sequence: TGTGCCAGCAGTTCCCGGCGGCTAGCGGGGGGGCAACAAGAGACCCAGTACTTC.

This sequence joins TRBV6-1 and TRBJ2-5, with 7 positions matching TRBD1. The CDR3 is 15 residues long. Germline V lookup: CDR1 MNHNS, CDR2 SASEGT. Trimming at V came to 1 base and at J to 5 bases, leaving 7 bases not matched to a gene. The CDR3 here is CASSEGTGGSETQYF. CDR3 bases: TGTGCCAGCAGTGAAGGGACAGGAGGCTCGGAGACCCAGTACTTC.

The rearrangement links TRBV21-1 to TRBJ1-5; the table's D call, TRBD1, was not checked against the DNA. TRBV21-1 is marked as a pseudogene. This CDR3 contains 14 residues. The CDR3 reads CASAGQLRDQPQHF. DNA for the CDR3: TGTGCCAGCGCGGGACAGCTTAGAGATCAGCCCCAGCATTTT.

The chain joins TRBV7-9 to TRBJ1-6; D not resolved. The CDR3 length is 15 residues. In germline, CDR1 is SEHNR, CDR2 FQNEAQ (reference sequence). V gave up 7 bases and J gave up 0 bases, with 10 bases separating them. CDR3 sequence: CASTPSGSYNSPLHF. CDR3 bases: TGTGCCAGCACCCCGTCGGGCTCCTATAATTCACCCCTCCACTTT.

The chain uses TRBV30 and TRBJ2-1; D is unclear. V was trimmed by 2 bases and J by 4 bases, leaving 18 bases between them. Germline CDR1 is GTSNPN and CDR2 is SVGIG (reference sequence). The CDR3 is 16 residues long. The CDR3 sequence: CAWSSYKSPGYNEQFF. The CDR3 bases are TGTGCCTGGAGTTCCTACAAGAGTCCGGGTTACAATGAGCAGTTCTTC.